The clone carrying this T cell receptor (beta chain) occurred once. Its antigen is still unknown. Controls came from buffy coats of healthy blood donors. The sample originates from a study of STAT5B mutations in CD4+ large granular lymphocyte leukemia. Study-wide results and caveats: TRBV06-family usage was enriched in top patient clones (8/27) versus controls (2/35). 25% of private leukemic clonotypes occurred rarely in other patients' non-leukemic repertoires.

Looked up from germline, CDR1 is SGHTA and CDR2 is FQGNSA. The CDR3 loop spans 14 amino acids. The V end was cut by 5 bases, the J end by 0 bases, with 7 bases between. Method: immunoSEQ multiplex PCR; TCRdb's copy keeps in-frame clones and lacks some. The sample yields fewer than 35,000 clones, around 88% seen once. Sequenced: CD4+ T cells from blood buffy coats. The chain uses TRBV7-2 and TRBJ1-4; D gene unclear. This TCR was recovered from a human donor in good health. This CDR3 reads CASSRWATNEKLFF. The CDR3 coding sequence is TGTGCCAGCAGCCGTTGGGCAACTAATGAAAAACTGTTTTTT.